This T cell receptor beta chain was sequenced during a study of regulatory T cells in long-lasting Graves disease (dated by TCRdb to 2020 to 2022). Regarding the research as a whole: Antithyroid drugs had been taken for less than 3 months by newly diagnosed Graves' disease patients. Patients with persistent Graves' disease were compared with patients with newly diagnosed Graves' disease using TCR sequencing and RNA sequencing of peripheral blood. The study was registered as a clinical trial and conducted in China. A total of some 33 samples were covered by TCR sequencing, comprising some 13 persistent and around 20 newly diagnosed Graves' disease patients.

This clonotype was counted a few times. Its antigen target is currently unknown. A read error may produce the germline difference seen at one junction end. Study-wide conclusions, independent of this receptor: Sequencing and analysis were restricted to the TCR beta chain. Patients with persistent disease shared more public clonotypes (about 3,000) than newly diagnosed patients did (around 980). Compared with newly diagnosed patients, persistent Graves' disease patients had lower TCR Shannon entropy and fewer highly expanded clones, which suggests clonal expansion. The small sample size was acknowledged by the authors as a limitation that may reduce accuracy. Persistent disease showed preferential use of TRBV28, TRBJ1-2 and TRBJ2-5, whereas newly diagnosed disease favored TRBV20-1 and TRBJ2-1. Only peripheral blood was studied, because thyroid tissue, the primary lesion, was inaccessible.

CDR1 MDHEN and CDR2 SYDVKM are derived from the germline V gene. Reading from cysteine to phenylalanine, the CDR3 counts 12 amino acids. CDR3 DNA only is kept here, 36 bases in frame from base 1. The time point label here, explained by the study, means: newly diagnosed GD, antithyroid drugs for less than 3 months. For both TCR sequencing and RNA sequencing, RNA was extracted from PBMCs using TRIzol. The diagnosis of Graves' disease followed American Thyroid Association guidelines. The patients came from an endocrinology department in Xi'an, China. Each patient gave around 9 milliliters of peripheral blood, collected in an EDTA anticoagulant tube. Ficoll Paque Plus density gradient separation was used to isolate PBMCs, and no further T cell sorting was performed. An Agilent 2100 Bioanalyzer and agarose gel were used to check RNA quality, while a NanoDrop 2000 measured RNA concentration. Library creation used multiplex PCR. TCRdb records Illumina HiSeq 4000 as the sequencer. TCR beta libraries were built with iRepertoire HTBI primers and Arm-PCR amplification of CDR3 regions. Gel purification was performed on PCR products prior to sequencing. The paper's data handling went like this. A total of around 66 TRBV and 14 TRBJ segments were identified across samples and were used for gene usage analysis of CDR3 amino acid clonotypes. Filtered high-quality paired reads were merged into contigs using COPE and FqMerger. BLAST was used to align contigs to IMGT TRBV, TRBD and TRBJ reference genes, and CDR3 was defined according to IMGT. Highly expanded clones were defined as clonotypes with a frequency above 0.1%. Shannon entropy served as the measure of repertoire diversity, while the Gini coefficient captured V-J evenness. Clonotypes shared by more than one individual were considered public. The public reads were reanalyzed by TCRdb: fastp trimming at Q25, MiXCR alignment, in-frame beta chains only. Each CDR3 protein appears once, grouped with its most common genes and DNA. These V and J calls originate from TCRdb's pipeline instead of the authors' own analysis. This sample comprises about 460,000 distinct CDR3 sequences, approximately 15% of them detected only once. Of the sample, approximately 17% falls within the top ten clones.

These data were likewise used in another study, on T cells in Graves' hyperthyroidism and ophthalmopathy. As the second paper documents: A patient counted as having stable Graves' hyperthyroidism if no progression to ophthalmopathy occurred over 18 months of follow-up. The hyperthyroidism patients were between 18 and 65 years old and newly diagnosed, with a disease duration of less than 2 months. Patients with uncontrolled infections, other autoimmune diseases, pregnancy or lactation were excluded. Diagnoses were based on clinical symptoms, serum thyroxine and TRAb, thyroid ultrasound and orbital computed tomography. The TCR CDR3 was subjected to a first round of RT-PCR using the HTBI primer set and the Qiagen OneStep RT-PCR kit. Most expanded thyroid clonotypes (frequency above 0.001) were also found in blood, which suggests that blood repertoires may mirror thyroid immune responses. In cross-validation, a model built on a 13 V-J signature told ophthalmopathy apart from stable hyperthyroidism with 85% to 90% sensitivity and about 81% specificity, and in testing the same model reached 80%/75%. In validation, the model predicted progression to ophthalmopathy a median of roughly 6.1 months before onset, with approximately 68% sensitivity and nearly 75% specificity. To identify TCR V-J signatures that set the groups apart, the researchers used a discovery cohort of roughly 100 patients, made up of under 50 with Graves' ophthalmopathy and 55 to 65 with stable Graves' hyperthyroidism. An independent validation cohort of 18 to 20 hyperthyroidism patients and more than 15 patients who later progressed to ophthalmopathy tested prospective prediction of ophthalmopathy. The roughly 99 discovery patients were divided at random into training and test sets in a 7:3 ratio. The study also compared thyroid tissue and blood T-cell repertoires from five or six Graves' hyperthyroidism patients. Following sampling, methimazole starting at 30 mg daily was given to hyperthyroidism patients, and high-dose intravenous methylprednisolone was given to ophthalmopathy patients. Libraries were constructed in a second round of multiplex PCR, after which size selection and purification were performed. Libraries were sequenced paired-end with 100 bp reads on an Illumina HiSeq2000. SOAPnuke was used to process the raw data, throwing out any read that contained adapters or uncalled bases, had a mean Phred below 15, or lacked an exact constant-primer or identifier match. High-quality paired reads were merged with COPE v1.2.5, and unique nucleotide sequences were defined as clonotypes. MiTCR v1.1 was used to align the clonotypes against IMGT TRBV, TRBD and TRBJ reference segments. The analysis was restricted to V-J combinations with a frequency above 0.0001, which together covered about 99% of the repertoires. The TCS score was defined as the ratio of F50 (clonal expansion) to E x V (chaos), calculated using BLOSUM62-based TCRdist between CDR3 peptides within each V-J. Welch's t-statistics and random forest reduced fewer than 600 V-J features to 10 to 15, which were used in a naive Bayes classifier (R e1071). Sample size was not statistically predetermined, and blinding of investigators to group allocation was not performed. According to the paper, TCR Vbeta CDR3 sequencing was carried out on about 140 peripheral blood samples, which came from fewer than 50 ophthalmopathy, roughly 75 hyperthyroidism and roughly 17 progressor patients.

This material consisted of peripheral blood mononuclear cells (PBMCs), taken at new diagnosis, from a patient treated with antithyroid drugs. This clonotype originated in a woman in her fifties or sixties with Graves disease. Donor details come from another sample of the same person, matched by shared clones. The chain employs TRBV28 and TRBJ1-1; tentative D gene TRBD1, with 6 bases matching. Here is the DNA: TGTGCCGGCAGATTAGGACAGTTTGAAGCTTTCTTT. The resulting protein is CAGRLGQFEAFF.